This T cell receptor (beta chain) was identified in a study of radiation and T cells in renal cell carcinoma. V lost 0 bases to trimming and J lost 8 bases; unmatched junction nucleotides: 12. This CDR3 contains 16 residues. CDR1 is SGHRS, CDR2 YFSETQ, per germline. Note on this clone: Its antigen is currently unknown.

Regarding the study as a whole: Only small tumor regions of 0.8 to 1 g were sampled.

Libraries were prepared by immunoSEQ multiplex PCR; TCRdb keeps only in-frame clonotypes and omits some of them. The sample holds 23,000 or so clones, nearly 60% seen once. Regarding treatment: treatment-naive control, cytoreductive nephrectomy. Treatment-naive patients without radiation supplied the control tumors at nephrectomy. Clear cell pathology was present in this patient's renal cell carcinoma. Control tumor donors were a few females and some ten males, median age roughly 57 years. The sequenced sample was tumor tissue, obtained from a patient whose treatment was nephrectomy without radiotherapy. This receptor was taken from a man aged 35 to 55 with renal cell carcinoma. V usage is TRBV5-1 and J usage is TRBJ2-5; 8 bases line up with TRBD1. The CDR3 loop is CASSLDGRQGLATQYF. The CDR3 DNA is TGCGCCAGCAGCTTGGACGGGAGACAGGGGTTAGCTACCCAGTACTTC.